This is a list of T cell receptor beta chains from one sample in a study of shared clonotypes between healthy human individuals. The protocol was immunoSEQ multiplex PCR, while the TCRdb copy is restricted to in-frame clones and leaves out a portion. The sample lists over a million clones, 96% seen once, with over 1% in the top ten. The sample was naive CD4+ T cells sorted from blood. The receptors stem from a man aged 30-40 years in good health. Each CDR3 is given with its conserved first and last residue. The order of the fields is clone size, D gene, V gene, J gene, CDR3 protein, CDR3 DNA. D genes are given only for firm matches. Rows give clone size only sometimes, using once, few, many, or a class for an expanded clone.

size: NA
D: NA
V: TRBV9
J: TRBJ2-7
CDR3: CASSVALTYEQYF
DNA: TGTGCCAGCAGCGTAGCCCTTACCTACGAGCAGTACTTC

size: NA
D: TRBD2
V: TRBV28
J: TRBJ2-7
CDR3: CASSLVASGANEQYF
DNA: TGTGCCAGCAGTTTAGTCGCTAGCGGGGCCAACGAGCAGTACTTC

size: NA
D: NA
V: TRBV5-1
J: TRBJ2-5
CDR3: CASSSTEQETQYF
DNA: TGCGCCAGCAGTTCGACGGAGCAAGAGACCCAGTACTTC

size: NA
D: NA
V: TRBV6-6
J: TRBJ1-1
CDR3: CASSGAWGTEAFF
DNA: TGTGCCAGCTCTGGCGCGTGGGGAACTGAAGCTTTCTTT

size: NA
D: TRBD1
V: TRBV7-9
J: TRBJ2-7
CDR3: CASAPQGQGSWEQYF
DNA: TGTGCCAGCGCTCCTCAAGGACAGGGCTCTTGGGAGCAGTACTTC

size: NA
D: NA
V: TRBV10-1
J: TRBJ2-5
CDR3: CASTHPPRAAQETQYF
DNA: TGCGCCAGCACCCACCCCCCTAGAGCGGCGCAAGAGACCCAGTACTTC

size: NA
D: NA
V: TRBV5-1
J: TRBJ2-7
CDR3: CASSLGTPSYEQYF
DNA: TGCGCCAGCAGCTTGGGGACACCGTCCTACGAGCAGTACTTC

size: NA
D: NA
V: TRBV7-9
J: TRBJ2-2
CDR3: CASSRSWSHNANTGELFF
DNA: TGTGCCAGCAGCCGAAGTTGGAGCCACAACGCGAACACCGGGGAGCTGTTTTTT

size: NA
D: TRBD1
V: TRBV28
J: TRBJ1-1
CDR3: CASSFGDRDNTEAFF
DNA: TGTGCCAGCAGTTTCGGGGACAGGGATAACACTGAAGCTTTCTTT

size: NA
D: NA
V: TRBV7-9
J: TRBJ2-5
CDR3: CASSPLGRTQDTQYF
DNA: TGTGCCAGCAGCCCCTTGGGGCGAACTCAAGATACCCAGTACTTC

size: NA
D: NA
V: TRBV29-1
J: TRBJ2-1
CDR3: CSVERRLHNEQFF
DNA: TGCAGCGTTGAAAGAAGGCTTCACAATGAGCAGTTCTTC

size: NA
D: NA
V: TRBV7-9
J: TRBJ2-4
CDR3: CASSLNRAQNIQYF
DNA: TGTGCCAGCAGCTTAAACAGGGCCCAAAACATTCAGTACTTC

size: NA
D: NA
V: TRBV6-6
J: TRBJ1-2
CDR3: CASSWTGGYTF
DNA: TGTGCCAGCAGTTGGACGGGAGGCTACACCTTC

size: NA
D: NA
V: TRBV15
J: TRBJ2-4
CDR3: CATSRDLGRENIQYF
DNA: TGTGCCACCAGCAGAGATCTGGGCAGAGAAAACATTCAGTACTTC

size: NA
D: NA
V: TRBV19
J: TRBJ2-7
CDR3: CASRKSSYEQYF
DNA: TGTGCCAGTAGGAAGAGCTCCTACGAGCAGTACTTC

size: NA
D: NA
V: TRBV30
J: TRBJ2-3
CDR3: CAWNLKGTDTQYF
DNA: TGTGCCTGGAACTTGAAAGGCACAGATACGCAGTATTTT

size: NA
D: NA
V: TRBV7-9
J: TRBJ2-7
CDR3: CASSFSTAAYEQYF
DNA: TGTGCCAGCAGCTTTTCGACAGCCGCCTACGAGCAGTACTTC

size: NA
D: NA
V: TRBV21-1
J: TRBJ2-3
CDR3: CASSKDPVERELGTDTQYF
DNA: TGTGCCAGCAGCAAAGATCCTGTTGAGCGGGAGTTAGGAACGGATACGCAGTATTTT

size: NA
D: TRBD1
V: TRBV18
J: TRBJ2-7
CDR3: CASSNDRASYEQYF
DNA: TGTGCCAGCTCCAATGACAGGGCGTCCTACGAGCAGTACTTC

size: NA
D: NA
V: TRBV18
J: TRBJ2-7
CDR3: CASSRPGGYEQYF
DNA: TGTGCCAGCTCACGCCCCGGGGGTTACGAGCAGTACTTC

size: NA
D: NA
V: TRBV9
J: TRBJ1-4
CDR3: CASSVDGGIREKLFF
DNA: TGTGCCAGCAGCGTAGATGGTGGGATTCGCGAAAAACTGTTTTTT

size: once
D: NA
V: TRBV10-3
J: TRBJ1-4
CDR3: CATRGHNEKLFF
DNA: TGTGCCACCAGAGGTCATAATGAAAAACTGTTTTTT

size: once
D: NA
V: TRBV10-3
J: TRBJ1-1
CDR3: CAISVEKMNTEAFF
DNA: TGTGCCATCAGTGTCGAGAAAATGAACACTGAAGCTTTCTTT

size: NA
D: TRBD1
V: TRBV6-6
J: TRBJ2-7
CDR3: CASRPGTGNYEQYF
DNA: TGTGCCAGCAGACCCGGGACAGGAAACTACGAGCAGTACTTC

size: NA
D: NA
V: TRBV6-5
J: TRBJ1-3
CDR3: CASSTRPGSGNTIYF
DNA: TGTGCCAGCAGTACCAGACCCGGTAGTGGAAACACCATATATTTT

size: NA
D: NA
V: TRBV10-3
J: TRBJ2-1
CDR3: CAITGTLRNEQFF
DNA: TGTGCCATCACCGGGACATTGAGGAATGAGCAGTTCTTC

size: NA
D: TRBD2
V: TRBV7-2
J: TRBJ2-3
CDR3: CASSLLRGRPSTDTQYF
DNA: TGTGCCAGCAGCTTACTACGCGGGAGGCCTAGCACAGATACGCAGTATTTT

size: NA
D: NA
V: TRBV5-6
J: TRBJ2-7
CDR3: CASSLWGSSVSYEQYF
DNA: TGTGCCAGCAGCTTGTGGGGGTCTAGCGTGAGCTACGAGCAGTACTTC

size: NA
D: TRBD1
V: TRBV7-2
J: TRBJ1-5
CDR3: CASSSSGQGAGNQPQHF
DNA: TGTGCCAGCAGCTCCTCGGGACAGGGGGCCGGCAATCAGCCCCAGCATTTT

size: NA
D: TRBD1
V: TRBV5-1
J: TRBJ2-5
CDR3: CASRSTGGEETQYF
DNA: TGCGCCAGCAGGTCTACAGGGGGCGAGGAGACCCAGTACTTC

size: NA
D: NA
V: TRBV28
J: TRBJ2-1
CDR3: CASSFLFRVGGNEQFF
DNA: TGTGCCAGCAGTTTTTTGTTCAGGGTAGGCGGCAATGAGCAGTTCTTC

size: NA
D: NA
V: TRBV19
J: TRBJ2-2
CDR3: CASSALAGTNINTGELFF
DNA: TGTGCCAGTAGTGCGCTGGCCGGGACGAATATTAACACCGGGGAGCTGTTTTTT

size: once
D: TRBD2
V: TRBV5-8
J: TRBJ2-7
CDR3: CASSLVLAGLSSYEQYF
DNA: TGTGCCAGCAGCTTGGTGCTAGCGGGACTGAGCTCCTACGAGCAGTACTTC

size: NA
D: NA
V: TRBV2
J: TRBJ1-2
CDR3: CASSEVGGPNGYTF
DNA: TGTGCCAGCAGTGAAGTCGGGGGGCCGAATGGCTACACCTTC

size: NA
D: NA
V: TRBV28
J: TRBJ1-2
CDR3: CASRNAFGYTF
DNA: TGTGCCAGCAGGAACGCTTTCGGCTACACCTTC

size: NA
D: NA
V: TRBV7-2
J: TRBJ2-1
CDR3: CASSFRSGKAYNEQFF
DNA: TGTGCCAGCAGCTTTCGGAGCGGCAAAGCCTACAATGAGCAGTTCTTC

size: NA
D: NA
V: TRBV5-1
J: TRBJ2-5
CDR3: CASSLAVAHQETQYF
DNA: TGCGCCAGCAGCTTAGCGGTCGCCCACCAAGAGACCCAGTACTTC

size: NA
D: NA
V: TRBV15
J: TRBJ1-4
CDR3: CATSRDVRVGNEKLFF
DNA: TGTGCCACCAGCAGAGATGTCAGGGTGGGTAATGAAAAACTGTTTTTT

size: NA
D: NA
V: TRBV4-3
J: TRBJ2-5
CDR3: CASSWNGQETQYF
DNA: TGCGCCAGCAGCTGGAACGGCCAAGAGACCCAGTACTTC

size: NA
D: TRBD1
V: TRBV10-2
J: TRBJ1-2
CDR3: CASSESGGKGYTF
DNA: TGCGCCAGCAGTGAGTCAGGGGGCAAGGGCTACACCTTC

size: NA
D: TRBD1
V: TRBV7-9
J: TRBJ2-5
CDR3: CASSFPGQRETQYF
DNA: TGTGCCAGCAGCTTTCCGGGACAGCGAGAGACCCAGTACTTC

size: NA
D: TRBD1
V: TRBV6-1
J: TRBJ2-7
CDR3: CASMGDRVTEQYF
DNA: TGTGCCAGCATGGGGGACAGGGTGACAGAGCAGTACTTC

size: NA
D: TRBD2
V: TRBV5-1
J: TRBJ2-2
CDR3: CASSFFPGLAGVTGELFF
DNA: TGCGCCAGCAGCTTTTTCCCGGGACTAGCGGGAGTTACCGGGGAGCTGTTTTTT

size: NA
D: NA
V: TRBV5-1
J: TRBJ2-2
CDR3: CASSRSKSGELFF
DNA: TGCGCCAGCAGCCGGAGCAAGTCCGGGGAGCTGTTTTTT

size: NA
D: NA
V: TRBV5-1
J: TRBJ2-3
CDR3: CASSLETNLDTQYF
DNA: TGCGCCAGCAGCTTGGAAACTAACCTAGATACGCAGTATTTT

size: NA
D: NA
V: TRBV30
J: TRBJ1-1
CDR3: CAWRVSGGLWTEAFF
DNA: TGTGCCTGGAGAGTATCGGGGGGGCTTTGGACTGAAGCTTTCTTT

size: NA
D: NA
V: TRBV11-2
J: TRBJ1-4
CDR3: CASRSGVNEKLFF
DNA: TGTGCCAGCAGATCGGGGGTTAATGAAAAACTGTTTTTT

size: NA
D: NA
V: TRBV2
J: TRBJ1-1
CDR3: CASSEGGSGSKAFF
DNA: TGTGCCAGCAGTGAAGGGGGCTCCGGGAGCAAAGCTTTCTTT

size: NA
D: TRBD2
V: TRBV11-1
J: TRBJ2-5
CDR3: CASSLVRTSGGYQETQYF
DNA: TGTGCCAGCAGCTTAGTAAGGACTAGCGGAGGCTACCAAGAGACCCAGTACTTC

size: NA
D: TRBD1
V: TRBV2
J: TRBJ1-2
CDR3: CATGTGVDGYTF
DNA: TGTGCCACTGGGACAGGGGTCGACGGCTACACCTTC

size: NA
D: NA
V: TRBV9
J: TRBJ1-4
CDR3: CASSAGAGNGKKLFF
DNA: TGTGCCAGCAGCGCCGGGGCGGGAAACGGGAAAAAACTGTTTTTT

size: once
D: NA
V: TRBV18
J: TRBJ2-1
CDR3: CASSPPGPLSYNEQFF
DNA: TGTGCCAGCTCACCACCTGGTCCCTTATCCTACAATGAGCAGTTCTTC

size: NA
D: NA
V: TRBV10-3
J: TRBJ2-3
CDR3: CATHQRETDTQYF
DNA: TGTGCCACCCATCAGAGGGAGACAGATACGCAGTATTTT

size: NA
D: NA
V: TRBV7-9
J: TRBJ2-1
CDR3: CASSLRDYRTSLFF
DNA: TGTGCCAGCAGCTTAAGAGATTACCGGACCTCGCTGTTCTTC

size: NA
D: NA
V: TRBV6-6
J: TRBJ2-3
CDR3: CASSNPDTQYF
DNA: TGTGCCAGCAGTAACCCAGATACGCAGTATTTT

size: NA
D: NA
V: TRBV28
J: TRBJ2-7
CDR3: CASSQSGRSSYEQYF
DNA: TGTGCCAGCAGTCAAAGCGGGCGGAGCTCCTACGAGCAGTACTTC

size: NA
D: TRBD2
V: TRBV10-1
J: TRBJ2-2
CDR3: CASPRLAGGRTGELFF
DNA: TGCGCCAGCCCACGACTAGCGGGAGGGCGGACCGGGGAGCTGTTTTTT

size: NA
D: NA
V: TRBV7-8
J: TRBJ2-1
CDR3: CASSLGIVLAGGRGEQFF
DNA: TGTGCCAGCAGCTTAGGGATTGTTCTAGCCGGGGGCCGGGGTGAGCAGTTCTTC